Shown below are 4 T cell receptor beta chains from a single sample sequenced in a study of spatial heterogeneity in lung cancer. TCRdb called the 5' RACE reads again in MiXCR, with one record for every CDR3 protein. The sample lists 30,000 to 45,000 distinct CDR3 sequences; approximately 3.1% were seen once. Documented time point: sample taken at primary tumor resection. Sequenced here: normal lung tissue next to the tumor, sampled at surgery. The receptors originated from a male donor with early-stage non-small cell lung cancer.

There are many counts of this clonotype. The chain is built from TRBV20-1 and TRBJ1-1; D possibly corresponds to TRBD1 (6 bases). Between the trimmed V and J ends, which lost 6 bases and 2 bases, there was a span of 13 bases. The CDR3 loop spans 13 amino acids. Germline CDR1 is DFQATT and CDR2 is SNEGSKA (reference sequence). The CDR3 spells CSAPGTRNTEAFF. DNA of the CDR3: TGCAGTGCCCCGGGGACACGAAACACTGAAGCTTTCTTT.

This clonotype was detected many times. The CDR3 sequence: CASSSTTRLYF. CDR3 coding DNA: TGTGCCAGCAGTTCAACGACTAGGCTGTACTTC. V and J are TRBV2 and TRBJ2-7; perhaps TRBD2 as D (6 bases). V was shortened by 5 bases and J by 12 bases, with 14 bases between the two germline ends. There are 11 residues in the CDR3. Germline lookup yields CDR1 SNHLY and CDR2 FYNNEI.

This clonotype was detected many times. The J gene is TRBJ2-1, the V gene TRBV20-1, with 10 bases matching TRBD1. The CDR3 is 13 residues long. CDR1 and CDR2 from the germline V gene are DFQATT and SNEGSKA (reference sequence). The CDR3: CAPRGTGVNEQFF. In DNA form, the CDR3 reads TGCGCCCCTAGAGGGACAGGGGTCAATGAGCAGTTCTTC.

The chain is built from TRBV6-6 and TRBJ2-3, with 7 bases aligning to TRBD2. The CDR3 sequence is 15 residues long. Germline CDR1 reads MNHNY; CDR2 reads SVGAGI (reference sequence). V shed 5 bases, J shed 5 bases, and the junction held 10 bases outside the gene matches. The CDR3 here is CASSPREREVDTQYF. The CDR3 DNA follows: TGTGCCAGCAGTCCCCGAGAGCGGGAAGTAGATACGCAGTATTTT.